This T cell receptor beta chain was retrieved from a study of identical twins. The CDR3 loop spans 11 amino acids. Germline V gives CDR1 DFQATT, CDR2 SNEGSKA (reference sequence). V lost 7 bases to trimming and J lost 9 bases, with 13 bases between them. TCRdb reprocessed the 5' RACE reads with MiXCR, giving one entry per CDR3 protein. This table has about 810,000 distinct CDR3 sequences, approximately 13% appearing once. This clonotype was seen more than once but under ten times. Its antigen is currently unknown. Study observations and caveats: Beta out-of-frame sequences displayed a weaker excess of sharing between twins. Twins shared out-of-frame alpha sequences with excess low generation probability.

This sample also appeared in a second study, on yellow fever vaccine responses in identical twins. In that study: Twins' vaccine T cell response reportedly seemed partly convergent, partly personalized.

Specimen: PBMCs. The chain is built from TRBV20-1 and TRBJ2-1; D is tentatively TRBD1 or TRBD2 (6 bases each). This clonotype was sampled from a woman between 18 and 29 years old in good health. The CDR3 DNA reads TGCAGTGGGAGGGGGGCAATTGAGCAGTTCTTC. Its protein product is CSGRGAIEQFF.